These 20 T cell receptor beta chains originate from one sample sequenced in a study of regulatory T cells in long-lasting Graves disease. The time point was: persistent/refractory GD, antithyroid drugs over 5 years with positive TRAb. PBMCs were the source of the RNA used for TCR sequencing. CDR3-region Arm-PCR and iRepertoire HTBI primers produced the TCR beta libraries. TCRdb independently ran MiXCR on the multiplex PCR reads; one entry per CDR3 protein. The table shows hundreds of thousands of distinct CDR3 sequences, with less than 25% occurring only once. Sequenced material: peripheral blood mononuclear cells (PBMCs), taken when the disease was refractory, from a patient treated with antithyroid drugs. All receptors come from a female donor with Graves disease.

Details on this clonotype: A clone one base away is much larger, so this may be a read error. The chain uses TRBV20-1 and TRBJ2-5, with 11 bases fitting TRBD2. Per the germline V gene, CDR1 is DFQATT and CDR2 is SNEGSKA (reference sequence). The CDR3 consists of 16 residues. The CDR3 loop is CSARDHSGRAVETQDF. The CDR3, as DNA: TGCAGTGCTAGAGATCATAGCGGGAGGGCCGTAGAGACCCAGGACTTC.

In this sample, this clonotype turned up many times. The V gene is TRBV12-3 or TRBV12-4, the J gene TRBJ2-7; weak D call: TRBD1 (6 bases). Trimming removed 5 bases at V and 0 bases at J, with 14 bases between. This CDR3 has 15 residues. The CDR3 DNA reads as TGTGCCAGCAGTGATACAGGGACCCTCTCCTACGAGCAGTACTTC. Amino acids: CASSDTGTLSYEQYF.

This clonotype was seen a few times. The chain is built from TRBV10-3 and TRBJ2-7; no reliable D call. CDR3 length: 11 amino acids. CDR1 is ENHRY, CDR2 SYGVKD, per germline. The V end lost 6 bases, the J end lost 3 bases, and 6 bases lay between the germline ends. The CDR3 reads CAISPGYEQYF. In DNA form, the CDR3 reads TGTGCCATCAGCCCCGGCTACGAGCAGTACTTC.

The rearrangement joins TRBV7-2 to TRBJ2-7; D remains ambiguous. Germline CDR1 and CDR2: SGHTA and FQGNSA. The CDR3 is 12 residues long. V shed 0 bases and J shed 5 bases, with 5 bases lying between them. CDR3 in DNA: TGTACCAGCAGCTTAGCGGGAAACGAGCAGTACTTC. Translation gives CTSSLAGNEQYF.

This clonotype was seen ten or more times. CDR3 nucleotide sequence: TGTGCCATCAGAACAGGGGGCGGCGGTCTATCCGAGACCCAGTACTTC. The encoded protein is CAIRTGGGGLSETQYF. This chain links TRBV10-3 with TRBJ2-5; TRBD1 matches 9 bases. The ends lost 6 bases at V and 5 bases at J; junction bases unmatched: 13. CDR1 is ENHRY and CDR2 is SYGVKD in the germline V gene. This CDR3 has 16 residues.

The chain uses TRBV6-2 or TRBV6-3 and TRBJ2-3; no clear D. CDR3 size: 13 residues. Germline V gene data show CDR1 as MNHEY and CDR2 as SVGEGT. V lost 7 bases and J lost 2, with 10 bases in between. The CDR3 loop reads CASNPQFTDTQYF. The CDR3 DNA follows: TGTGCCAGCAACCCACAGTTCACAGATACGCAGTATTTT.

Comment on this clonotype: A much bigger clone sits one base away, suggesting this may be a read error. The chain combines TRBV6-1 with TRBJ2-7; a possible D gene is TRBD2 (5 bases). The CDR3 sequence is 16 residues long. Germline V gene lookup returns CDR1 MNHNS and CDR2 SASEGT. The ends were cut back, 6 bases at V and 0 bases at J, with 18 bases in the middle. In DNA, the CDR3 is TGTGCCAGCAGACCTAGCAGTGGAGCAGCCTCCTACGAGCAGTACTTC. Encoded protein: CASRPSSGAASYEQYF.

The V call is TRBV29-1, the J call TRBJ1-6; possibly TRBD1 for D (6 bases). CDR3 length: 13 amino acids. Trimming cost V 5 bases and J 6 bases, with 11 bases left between them. The germline V gene has CDR1 SQVTM and CDR2 ANQGSEA. CDR3 bases: TGCAGCGTTAAACAGGGCTCTAATTCACCCCTCCACTTT. Translating gives CSVKQGSNSPLHF.

This clonotype was counted between two and nine times. This chain links TRBV29-1 with TRBJ1-1; D not resolved. The CDR3 runs 12 residues. Germline CDR1 reads SQVTM; CDR2 reads ANQGSEA. CDR3 residues: CSTSPGRLEAFF. For the CDR3, the DNA is TGCAGTACAAGCCCCGGACGGCTTGAAGCTTTCTTT.

There are many counts of this clonotype. The V call is TRBV20-1, the J call TRBJ2-5; D is uncertain. This CDR3 has 13 residues. Between the trimmed V and J ends, which lost 5 bases and 0 bases, there was a span of 10 bases. CDR1 is DFQATT, CDR2 SNEGSKA, per germline (reference sequence). This CDR3 is CSADLGYQETQYF. The CDR3 DNA follows: TGCAGTGCTGATCTCGGCTACCAAGAGACCCAGTACTTC.

This clonotype was seen ten or more times. The gene calls are TRBV7-2 and TRBJ2-5; a weak D match, TRBD2 (6 bases). The CDR3 spans 15 residues. With 6 bases removed from V and 4 bases from J, the gap between germline ends came to 18 bases. Germline-derived CDR1 and CDR2 are SGHTA and FQGNSA. In DNA, the CDR3 is TGTGCCAGCAGACAAAATTCTGGACTAACAGAGACCCAGTACTTC. Protein sequence: CASRQNSGLTETQYF.

The CDR3 nucleotides read TGTGCCCCCCGAGCCCACACCGGTGCCAACGTCCTGACTTTC. Protein: CAPRAHTGANVLTF. The chain has TRBV6-2 or TRBV6-3 and TRBJ2-6; D gene unclear. Trimming removed 11 bases from V and 7 bases from J, with 18 bases in between. The CDR3 extends over 14 amino acids. The germline V gene encodes CDR1 MNHEY and CDR2 SVGEGT.

At least ten counts were recorded for this clonotype. The chain uses TRBV28 and TRBJ1-5; D perhaps matches TRBD1 (5 bases). Germline V gene lookup returns CDR1 MDHEN and CDR2 SYDVKM. V lost 6 bases and J 3 bases, leaving 12 bases between the germline ends. The CDR3 is 14 amino acids. In nucleotides, the CDR3 is TGTGCCAGCAGGGGTGGGGGGAACAATCAGCCCCAGCATTTT. Its translation: CASRGGGNNQPQHF.

This clonotype was detected only a few times. The V gene is TRBV10-3, the J gene TRBJ1-1; 7 positions match TRBD1. The CDR3 consists of 13 residues. The V gene's germline CDR1 is ENHRY and CDR2 SYGVKD. Trimming at V came to 6 bases and at J to 3 bases, leaving 4 bases not matched to a gene. The CDR3: CAIRHDRDTEAFF. In nucleotides, the CDR3 is TGTGCCATCAGGCACGACAGGGACACTGAAGCTTTCTTT.

This clonotype was seen repeatedly, ten times or more. The rearrangement links TRBV12-3 or TRBV12-4 to TRBJ2-4; 8 bases fit TRBD1. Unmatched junction bases numbered 6, after V lost 3 bases and J lost 5 bases. This CDR3 is built from 15 residues. CDR3 sequence (DNA): TGTGCCAGCAGTTTGAGCAGGGGGCCGCAAAACATTCAGTACTTC. Encoded protein: CASSLSRGPQNIQYF.

Here the CDR3 DNA reads TGCAGTGCTAGAGAAACCCGGACTAGCGGCCTCTTTGGGACCGGGGAGCTGTTTTTT. Protein sequence: CSARETRTSGLFGTGELFF. The chain couples TRBV20-1 to TRBJ2-2; 10 positions match TRBD2. The germline gives CDR1 DFQATT, CDR2 SNEGSKA (reference sequence). CDR3 length: 19 residues. The junction had 15 bases not matched to a gene; V was cut back by 0 bases and J by 5 bases.

In its sample, this clonotype was seen many times. The J gene is TRBJ2-5, the V gene TRBV6-5, with TRBD2 matching over 8 bases. Per the germline V gene, CDR1 is MNHEY and CDR2 is SVGAGI. The CDR3 consists of 15 residues. After removal of 1 base from V and 5 bases from J, the junction contained 6 bases not matched to a gene. The CDR3 DNA reads as TGTGCCAGCAGTTACTTCGGGACTAGTCGCGAGACCCAGTACTTC. This encodes CASSYFGTSRETQYF.

The sample holds one count of this clonotype. A read error may explain this, as a much larger clone is one base away. V is TRBV6-5 and J is TRBJ2-7; TRBD1 matches 10 bases. The CDR3 is made up of 15 amino acids. With V trimmed by 6 bases and J by 6 bases, 11 bases remained unmatched. Per germline, CDR1 MNHEY and CDR2 SVGAGI. CDR3 loop: CASRYTGTGVIEQYV. The DNA of the CDR3 is TGTGCCAGCAGATACACCGGGACAGGGGTTATCGAGCAGTACGTC.

A few counts support this clonotype. The chain joins TRBV18 to TRBJ1-2, with D hard to call. V lost 3 bases to trimming and J lost 4 bases, with 12 bases between them. This CDR3 has 14 residues. Germline V CDR1 and CDR2: KGHSH, LQKENI. The DNA of the CDR3 is TGTGCCAGCTCACCGACTGCTGACCTCTATGGCTACACCTTC. It yields the protein CASSPTADLYGYTF.

This clonotype was recorded at least ten times. DNA for the CDR3: TGTGCCAGCAACTACCGAGACAGTTACAATCAGCCCCAGCATTTT. Translated: CASNYRDSYNQPQHF. The chain carries TRBV2 and TRBJ1-5, with a tentative D call TRBD1 (5 bases). There are 15 residues in the CDR3. Germline V gene data show CDR1 as SNHLY and CDR2 as FYNNEI. Between the trimmed V and J ends, which lost 7 bases and 3 bases, there was a span of 16 bases.